One sample yielded the 31 T cell receptor beta chains listed below, sequenced in a study of vaccination and CD4 T cells after COVID-19. No antigen is known for these receptors. Sequenced with the Oncomine TCR Beta short-read assay was DNA taken from cultured CD4+ T cells. TCRdb fed the PCR reads into MiXCR, producing one record per CDR3 protein. The table includes under 9,000 distinct CDR3 sequences, about 71% detected once. Treatment meaning: roughly 10-day PBMC culture with coronavirus spike peptide pools or control peptides (ViraFEST assay). The unexposed donor provided CD4+ T cells, which were taken before the COVID-19 pandemic (2011-2018). Input material: CD4+ T cells from blood, cultured in vitro. These receptors originate from a human donor in good health.

V is TRBV2 and J is TRBJ1-1; no definite D call. CDR3 length: 13 amino acids. Germline V gives CDR1 SNHLY, CDR2 FYNNEI. Trimming removed 6 bases at V and 5 bases at J, with 13 bases between. The CDR3, as DNA: TGTGCCAGCAGCGTAGGATCGTGGACTGAAGCTTTCTTT. Residues: CASSVGSWTEAFF.

This chain links TRBV6-1 with TRBJ1-6, with D unclear. The germline V gene encodes CDR1 MNHNS and CDR2 SASEGT. Trimming removed 3 bases at V and 10 bases at J, with 13 bases between. The CDR3 covers 14 residues. DNA for the CDR3: TGTGCCAGCAGTGATCGCCCCGGAGGGTCACCCCTCCACTTT. Its protein product is CASSDRPGGSPLHF.

The V gene is TRBV20-1, the J gene TRBJ2-7; the D gene is possibly TRBD2 (5 bases). V was pared by 3 bases and J by 3 bases, with 21 bases between. The germline V gene has CDR1 DFQATT and CDR2 SNEGSKA (reference sequence). CDR3 size: 16 residues. The CDR3 coding sequence is TGCAGTGCTAGTGGAGGACTTTCGGCAGGCGGCTACGAGCAGTACTTC. This translates into CSASGGLSAGGYEQYF.

The chain combines TRBV7-2 with TRBJ2-7, with TRBD2 identical over 7 bases. Trimming removed 5 bases from V and 6 bases from J; junction bases left unmatched: 7. This CDR3 contains 13 residues. The germline gives CDR1 SGHTA, CDR2 FQGNSA. CDR3: CASSDRLALEQYF. The CDR3 nucleotides are TGTGCCAGCAGCGATAGACTAGCACTCGAGCAGTACTTC.

The rearrangement links TRBV25-1 to TRBJ1-1; 7 nucleotides agree with TRBD1. The germline CDR1 and CDR2 sequences are MGHDK and SYGVNS. V was clipped by 5 bases and J by 11 bases; unmatched bases: 5. The CDR3 extends over 11 amino acids. The CDR3 spells CASSRGQRAFF. CDR3 DNA: TGTGCCAGCAGTAGGGGACAGCGGGCTTTCTTT.

The chain carries TRBV29-1 and TRBJ1-4, with D possibly TRBD1 on 5 matching bases. The CDR3 is 12 residues long. Germline assignment: CDR1 SQVTM and CDR2 ANQGSEA. V lost 5 bases to trimming and J lost 12 bases, with 16 bases between them. The CDR3 DNA reads TGCAGCGTTAGGCCCAGGGTGGGGGAACTGTTTTTT. Protein product: CSVRPRVGELFF.

V usage is TRBV28 and J usage is TRBJ1-2; 7 nucleotides align to TRBD1. V lost 5 bases and J lost 8; bases outside the gene matches: 5. This CDR3 contains 12 residues. Germline-derived CDR1 and CDR2 are MDHEN and SYDVKM. CDR3 amino acids: CASSDRVGGYTF. The CDR3 region has the DNA TGTGCCAGCAGTGACAGGGTGGGGGGCTACACCTTC.

Only one count was recorded for this clonotype. The chain combines TRBV12-3 or TRBV12-4 with TRBJ2-5; no reliable D call. The CDR3 has 14 residues. Trimming took 5 bases from V and 1 from J, leaving 11 bases between them. The CDR3 DNA is TGTGCCAGCAGTATGGTTTCCAGCCAAGAGACCCAGTACTTC. Translating it yields CASSMVSSQETQYF.

The chain carries TRBV2 and TRBJ1-2; D not resolved. The length of the CDR3 is 13 residues. Trimming pared 8 bases from V and 4 bases from J, leaving 14 bases between. Per the germline V gene, CDR1 is SNHLY and CDR2 is FYNNEI. The CDR3 DNA sequence: TGTGCCAGCGCGGTTCCAGGACCCTATGGCTACACCTTC. Its protein product is CASAVPGPYGYTF.

This clonotype has more than one count but fewer than ten. The chain employs TRBV2 and TRBJ2-7; weak D call: TRBD1 (6 bases). The CDR3 covers 16 residues. Germline V gene lookup returns CDR1 SNHLY and CDR2 FYNNEI. Trimming cost V 1 base and J 2 bases, with 15 bases left between them. DNA for the CDR3: TGTGCCAGCAGTGAAGATATCGTGGGGGCCCCCTACGAGCAGTACTTC. It specifies CASSEDIVGAPYEQYF.

The genes are TRBV7-2 and TRBJ2-6; 11 nucleotides match TRBD2. V shed 5 bases and J 5 bases; nucleotides not matched to a gene: 14. CDR1 SGHTA and CDR2 FQGNSA come from the germline V gene. This CDR3 spans 19 amino acids. The CDR3 bases are TGTGCCAGCAGCCCCCCTCCGGCTAGCGGGAGGTCCTGGGCCAACGTCCTGACTTTC. This codes for CASSPPPASGRSWANVLTF.

The chain couples TRBV6-1 to TRBJ1-2, with D possibly TRBD1 on 5 matching bases. Germline loops: CDR1 MNHNS, CDR2 SASEGT. This CDR3 is built from 15 residues. V lost 3 bases and J 7 bases, leaving 18 bases between the germline ends. The CDR3 region is CASSDAAGWLRGYTF. CDR3 DNA: TGTGCCAGCAGTGATGCTGCAGGGTGGTTACGTGGCTACACCTTC.

This clonotype turned up a few times. The chain uses TRBV11-2 and TRBJ2-7, with D tentatively TRBD1 (5 bases). V was pared by 4 bases and J by 4 bases, with 20 bases between. CDR1 is SGHAT, CDR2 FQNNGV, per germline. The CDR3 contains 16 residues. The CDR3 DNA reads TGTGCCAGCAGCTCCCTGAGTAGGCAGGGTCAATACGAGCAGTACTTC. Translation: CASSSLSRQGQYEQYF.

This chain links TRBV2 with TRBJ2-1, with 11 positions matching TRBD2. V lost 6 bases to trimming and J lost 1 base; unmatched junction nucleotides: 8. The CDR3 is 17 amino acids. Germline values: CDR1 SNHLY, CDR2 FYNNEI. The CDR3, as DNA: TGTGCCAGCAGCGCTCTAGCGGGGGGCAGTTCCTACAATGAGCAGTTCTTC. This encodes CASSALAGGSSYNEQFF.

By frequency in the sample, this clonotype is large. The V call is TRBV19, the J call TRBJ2-1; a weak D match, TRBD2 (5 bases). The germline V gene has CDR1 LNHDA and CDR2 SQIVND (reference sequence). Deletions cut 3 bases from V and 5 bases from J, with 11 bases between. The CDR3 has 14 amino acids. In nucleotides, the CDR3 is TGTGCCAGTAGTATTTCCAGCGGCGACAATGAGCAGTTCTTC. Its translation: CASSISSGDNEQFF.

This clonotype turned up a few times. V and J are TRBV20-1 and TRBJ1-2, with D perhaps TRBD1 (6 bases). This CDR3 contains 13 residues. V lost 0 bases and J lost 7, with 12 bases in between. The V gene's germline CDR1 is DFQATT and CDR2 SNEGSKA (reference sequence). The CDR3 is CSARDLLGAGYTF. DNA for the CDR3: TGCAGTGCTAGAGATCTCTTGGGGGCTGGCTACACCTTC.

The chain carries TRBV12-3 or TRBV12-4 and TRBJ1-5; weak D call: TRBD1 (5 bases). CDR3 length: 16 residues. The V end was cut by 3 bases, the J end by 3 bases, with 15 bases between. This CDR3 reads CASSFSLRDPNQPQHF. CDR3 in DNA: TGTGCCAGCAGTTTTAGCTTAAGGGACCCCAATCAGCCCCAGCATTTT.

The chain combines TRBV14 with TRBJ1-1, with TRBD1 identical over 7 bases. V gave up 1 base and J gave up 5 bases; unmatched junction bases: 4. The CDR3 totals 14 residues. Germline CDR1 and CDR2: SGHDN and FVKESK. CDR3 in amino acids: CASSQARGGTEAFF. As DNA, the CDR3 is TGTGCCAGCAGCCAAGCCAGGGGGGGGACTGAAGCTTTCTTT.

The chain combines TRBV2 with TRBJ1-2, with a tentative D call TRBD1 (6 bases). The CDR3 length is 17 residues. Germline V lookup: CDR1 SNHLY, CDR2 FYNNEI. V dropped 2 bases and J dropped 4 bases, with 20 bases sitting between them. The CDR3 DNA is TGTGCCAGCAGTGAAACGGCAGGGGTTCGGATATCCTATGGCTACACCTTC. It is translated as CASSETAGVRISYGYTF.

The chain employs TRBV6-1 and TRBJ2-7, with 7 positions matching TRBD2. The germline gives CDR1 MNHNS, CDR2 SASEGT. V was clipped by 6 bases and J by 1 base; unmatched bases: 9. This CDR3 is built from 15 residues. CDR3 region: CASSPPWGGSYEQYF. CDR3 nucleotide sequence: TGTGCCAGCAGCCCACCTTGGGGGGGGTCCTACGAGCAGTACTTC.

This clonotype was counted between two and nine times. J is TRBJ1-2 and V is TRBV20-1, with D hard to call. The CDR3 contains 13 residues. The germline gives CDR1 DFQATT, CDR2 SNEGSKA (reference sequence). The V end was cut by 1 base, the J end by 5 bases, with 11 bases between. The CDR3 loop is CSARGGLAYGYTF. The DNA of the CDR3 is TGCAGTGCTAGAGGGGGTTTGGCATATGGCTACACCTTC.

The rearrangement joins TRBV19 to TRBJ1-5; D is undetermined. The CDR3 is 16 residues long. Trimming removed 5 bases from V and 6 bases from J, with 20 bases in between. Germline V gene sequence: CDR1 LNHDA, CDR2 SQIVND (reference sequence). The CDR3 sequence is CASSGRGGPTSQPQHF. The DNA of the CDR3 is TGTGCCAGTAGTGGTCGTGGCGGTCCCACTAGTCAGCCCCAGCATTTT.

The rearrangement joins TRBV7-2 to TRBJ1-1; D might be TRBD1 (5 bases). The CDR3 extends over 15 amino acids. V dropped 2 bases and J dropped 6 bases, with 16 bases sitting between them. CDR1 is SGHTA, CDR2 FQGNSA, per germline. The CDR3 spells CASSLRAGLGSEAFF. CDR3 nucleotides: TGTGCCAGCAGCTTACGGGCAGGGTTGGGCTCTGAAGCTTTCTTT.

J is TRBJ2-5 and V is TRBV7-6, with TRBD2 identical over 14 bases. Germline lookup yields CDR1 SGHVS and CDR2 FNYEAQ. The J segment lost 2 bases and the V segment lost 5 bases, leaving 7 bases of the junction unmatched. This CDR3 contains 17 residues. DNA for the CDR3: TGTGCCAGCAGCCGAGCCGGGACTAGCGGGAGACAAGAGACCCAGTACTTC. The encoded protein is CASSRAGTSGRQETQYF.

The rearrangement uses TRBV7-6 and TRBJ1-1, with D possibly matching TRBD1 (5 bases). Germline CDR1 reads SGHVS; CDR2 reads FNYEAQ. The CDR3 is 14 residues long. The germline V and J ends were trimmed by 1 base and 4 bases, with 10 bases remaining between them. CDR3 sequence: CASSLGSGFTEAFF. As DNA, the CDR3 is TGTGCCAGCAGCTTAGGTTCAGGGTTCACTGAAGCTTTCTTT. The full variable domain, its missing parts supplied by reference TRBV7-6 and TRBJ1-1, is GAGVSQSPRYKVTKRGQDVALRCDPISGHVSLYWYRQALGQGPEFLTYFNYEAQQDKSGLPNDRFSAERPEGSISTLTIQRTEQRDSAMYRCASSLGSGFTEAFFGQGTRLTVV.

The chain joins TRBV7-2 to TRBJ1-2, with a possible D match to TRBD1 (5 bases). In germline, CDR1 is SGHTA, CDR2 FQGNSA. V shed 3 bases and J shed 7 bases, with 21 bases lying between them. CDR3 length equals 16 residues. The CDR3 nucleotides read TGTGCCAGCAGCTTTGGGGACCGGGCAGGACGAAGTGGCTACACCTTC. Translated: CASSFGDRAGRSGYTF.

This chain links TRBV19 with TRBJ2-2, with D perhaps given as TRBD1 or TRBD2 (5 bases each). The CDR3 runs to 15 residues. Per the germline V gene, CDR1 is LNHDA and CDR2 is SQIVND (reference sequence). Trimming left V 6 bases short and J 3 bases short, with 14 bases between. In DNA form, the CDR3 reads TGTGCCAGTAGCGAGGGGATCATATACACCGGGGAGCTGTTTTTT. Its translation is CASSEGIIYTGELFF.

The chain uses TRBV12-3 or TRBV12-4 and TRBJ1-2; unclear D gene. V lost 3 bases, J lost 4 bases, and 9 bases lay in between. The CDR3 consists of 13 residues. The CDR3, as DNA: TGTGCCAGCAGTTTCGTGGTCTCCTATGGCTACACCTTC. This translates into CASSFVVSYGYTF.

This clonotype was observed a few times. The rearrangement joins TRBV20-1 to TRBJ1-5; possibly TRBD1 for D (6 bases). CDR1 DFQATT and CDR2 SNEGSKA come from the germline V gene (reference sequence). The CDR3 loop spans 13 amino acids. V gave up 3 bases and J gave up 6 bases, with 12 bases separating them. This chain's CDR3 is CSASTRGAQPQHF. CDR3 nucleotides: TGCAGTGCTAGCACGAGGGGGGCTCAGCCCCAGCATTTT.

This clonotype has only a few counts. The rearrangement joins TRBV15 to TRBJ2-4, with 9 bases that match TRBD2. The germline V gene encodes CDR1 LNHNV and CDR2 YYDKDF (reference sequence). The V segment lost 0 bases and the J segment 3 bases; nucleotides outside the gene matches: 12. There are 19 residues in the CDR3. CDR3 coding DNA: TGTGCCACCAGCAGAGATGAGGCGCGGGAGGGCCGGGGCAAAAACATTCAGTACTTC. Translating gives CATSRDEAREGRGKNIQYF.

J is TRBJ1-6 and V is TRBV19; D possibly corresponds to TRBD1 (6 bases). Germline V gene data show CDR1 as LNHDA and CDR2 as SQIVND (reference sequence). V was clipped by 1 base and J by 5 bases, with 6 bases between them. The CDR3 is 14 amino acids. The CDR3 loop is CASSIGTDNSPLHF. The CDR3 DNA sequence: TGTGCCAGTAGTATAGGGACAGATAATTCACCCCTCCACTTT.